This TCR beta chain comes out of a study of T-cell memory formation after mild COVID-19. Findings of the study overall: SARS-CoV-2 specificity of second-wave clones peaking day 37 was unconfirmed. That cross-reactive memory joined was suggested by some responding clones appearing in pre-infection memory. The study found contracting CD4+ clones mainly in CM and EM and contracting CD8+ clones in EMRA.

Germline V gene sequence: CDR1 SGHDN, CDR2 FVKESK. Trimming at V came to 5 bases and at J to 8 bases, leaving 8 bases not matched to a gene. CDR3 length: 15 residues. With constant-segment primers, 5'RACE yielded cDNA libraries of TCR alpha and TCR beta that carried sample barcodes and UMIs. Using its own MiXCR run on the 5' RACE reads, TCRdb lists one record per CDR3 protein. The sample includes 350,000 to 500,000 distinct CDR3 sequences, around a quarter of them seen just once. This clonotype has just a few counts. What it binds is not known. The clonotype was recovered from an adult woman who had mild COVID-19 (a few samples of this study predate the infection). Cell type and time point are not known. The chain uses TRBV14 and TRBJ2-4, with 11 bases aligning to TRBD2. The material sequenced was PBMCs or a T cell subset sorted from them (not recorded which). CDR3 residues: CASSRGTSGRYIQYF. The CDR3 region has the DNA TGTGCCAGCAGCAGGGGGACTAGCGGAAGATACATTCAGTACTTC.